This T cell receptor (beta chain) came from a study of T cells in Graves' hyperthyroidism and ophthalmopathy. Ten or more counts support this clonotype. No antigen is known for it. Template material for amplifying TCR beta CDR3 regions consisted of RNA transcripts. The HTBI primer set was used in a first-round RT-PCR of the TCR CDR3. MiXCR was run by TCRdb on the multiplex PCR reads, yielding one entry per CDR3 protein. The sample shows roughly 600,000 distinct CDR3 sequences, roughly 15% of them seen only once. Patients showing uncontrolled infection, other autoimmune disease, pregnancy or lactation were ineligible. The germline CDR1 and CDR2 sequences are SNHLY and FYNNEI. Trimming stripped 10 bases from V and 6 bases from J, with 9 bases between. CDR3 length: 10 residues. Notes on the study in general: Classification by a 13 V-J model distinguished ophthalmopathy from stable hyperthyroidism.

This receptor was identified in a woman aged 45-59 years with Graves' ophthalmopathy. This sequence joins TRBV2 and TRBJ1-2; D is perhaps TRBD1 (5 bases). The sample taken for sequencing was blood. CDR3 DNA: TGTGCCACCGGGGGTAATGGCTACACCTTC. Amino acid sequence: CATGGNGYTF.